This TCR beta chain was identified in a study of T cells after posttransplantation cyclophosphamide. Regarding the study as a whole: Recipient CMV seropositivity and CMV reactivation strongly tracked TRB clonality. Skin or GI-infiltrating T cells shared few TRB sequences with blood. Donor-recipient repertoire similarity was low at 1-2 months, rising over year one.

V lost 0 bases, J lost 0 bases, and 7 bases lay in between. Germline V gene data show CDR1 as LNHNV and CDR2 as YYDKDF (reference sequence). The CDR3 sequence is 15 residues long. The method was immunoSEQ multiplex PCR; TCRdb's version includes in-frame clones alone and lacks a portion of them. Recorded here are around 10,000 clones, none singletons. This clone was seen at least ten times. What it binds is not known. Treatment was busulfan-fludarabine conditioning, a marrow graft, and cyclophosphamide on days +3 and +4. The sample was PBMCs, taken after allogeneic stem cell transplant with posttransplant cyclophosphamide. The source of this sequence is a female patient between 40 and 55 years old who received an allogeneic stem cell transplant from a related donor, was CMV-positive, and had no GVHD. Some T cells may have come from the graft donor. This sequence joins TRBV15 and TRBJ2-3; unclear D gene. CDR3 nucleotide sequence: TGTGCCACCAGCAGAGACGGTGCTAGCACAGATACGCAGTATTTT. Protein sequence: CATSRDGASTDTQYF.